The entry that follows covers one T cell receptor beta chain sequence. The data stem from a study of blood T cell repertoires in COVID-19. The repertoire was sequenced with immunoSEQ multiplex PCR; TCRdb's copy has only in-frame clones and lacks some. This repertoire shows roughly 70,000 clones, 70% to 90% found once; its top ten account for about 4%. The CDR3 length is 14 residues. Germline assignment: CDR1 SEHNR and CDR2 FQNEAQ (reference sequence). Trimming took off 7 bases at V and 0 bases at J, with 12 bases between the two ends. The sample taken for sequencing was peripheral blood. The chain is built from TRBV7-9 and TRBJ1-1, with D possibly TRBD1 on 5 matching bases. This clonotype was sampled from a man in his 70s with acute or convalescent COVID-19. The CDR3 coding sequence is TGTGCCAGCACCCTACAGGCTATGAACACTGAAGCTTTCTTT. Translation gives CASTLQAMNTEAFF.